This is a list of T cell receptor beta chains from one sample in a study of shared clonotypes between healthy human individuals. Assay: immunoSEQ multiplex PCR; the TCRdb copy retains only in-frame clones and omits some. The table includes 2 million to 2.5 million clones, more than 85% detected once. Material for sequencing was naive CD4+ T cells from PBMCs. These TCRs come from a young man in good health. Some clones in this sample may be carry-over from other donors' samples. CDR3s include the opening cysteine and the closing phenylalanine or tryptophan. The D gene is left open where the match is weak. The listing skips clone size in some rows; elsewhere it reads once, few, many or a size class.

>TRBV6-1|TRBJ1-1|.|.
TGTGCCAGCAGTGAAGGGGTGATCACTGAAGCTTTCTTT
CASSEGVITEAFF
>TRBV29-1|TRBJ2-3|.|TRBD2
TGCAGCGTGCCCGGGACTAGCGGGAGGTGGGATACGCAGTATTTT
CSVPGTSGRWDTQYF
>TRBV7-2|TRBJ1-4|.|.
TGTGCCAGCAGCTCGGGAGGACCCCTGTTTTTT
CASSSGGPLFF
>TRBV2|TRBJ2-1|.|.
TGTGCCAGCAAGGAGAATGAGCAGTTCTTC
CASKENEQFF
>TRBV7-9|TRBJ2-5|many|.
TGTGCCAGCAGCTCCGGGACCGCCGGGGAGACCCAGTACTTC
CASSSGTAGETQYF
>TRBV5-4|TRBJ1-2|.|.
TGTGCCAGCAGCCCCTACCTCGCGGGGAACTATGGCTACACCTTC
CASSPYLAGNYGYTF
>TRBV29-1|TRBJ2-7|once|.
TGCAGCGTTGAAAAGCTCGGGGGCGAGCAGTACTTC
CSVEKLGGEQYF
>TRBV6-1|TRBJ1-4|.|TRBD1
TGTGCCACCCTCGTACAGGGGGGATCAAATGAAAAACTGTTTTTT
CATLVQGGSNEKLFF
>TRBV6-1|TRBJ1-5|.|.
TGTGCCAGCAGTCGAGAGGTTGGCAATCAGCCCCAGCATTTT
CASSREVGNQPQHF
>TRBV19|TRBJ2-6|once|.
TGTGCCAGTAGTTATGGACGGTTCTCTGGGGCCAACGTCCTGACTTTC
CASSYGRFSGANVLTF
>TRBV2|TRBJ2-1|.|.
TGTGCCAGCAACCCGGGCGGGGACTACAATGAGCAGTTCTTC
CASNPGGDYNEQFF
>TRBV7-3|TRBJ2-3|.|.
TGTGCCAGCAGCTTAACGGGAGGTGGAGATACGCAGTATTTT
CASSLTGGGDTQYF
>TRBV5-1|TRBJ2-1|.|TRBD2
TGCGCCAGCAGCTTGCTGTCTAGCGGGAGTACCTCGCTGGATGAGCAGTTCTTC
CASSLLSSGSTSLDEQFF
>TRBV6-5|TRBJ1-2|.|TRBD1
TGTGCCAGCAGACCGGACAGGATCTATGGCTACACCTTC
CASRPDRIYGYTF
>TRBV5-4|TRBJ2-2|.|.
TGTGCCAGCAGCTTCGGGGCGGTACCGAACACCGGGGAGCTGTTTTTT
CASSFGAVPNTGELFF
>TRBV9|TRBJ2-5|.|.
TGTGCCAGCAGCGTAGCTACGGGCAGCCAAGAGACCCAGTACTTC
CASSVATGSQETQYF
>TRBV6-5|TRBJ1-2|.|.
TGTGCCAGCACTCTCCCTTGGGGCGGAGGCTACACCTTC
CASTLPWGGGYTF
>TRBV28|TRBJ1-1|.|.
TGTGCCAGCAGTTTATGGCCACAGAGCACTGAAGCTTTCTTT
CASSLWPQSTEAFF
>TRBV5-1|TRBJ1-2|.|.
TGCGCCAGCAGCCTACTACCCGGGACAATCCCGCAGGGCTACACCTTC
CASSLLPGTIPQGYTF
>TRBV7-9|TRBJ2-6|.|TRBD1
TGTGCCAGCAGCCGCGGGACAGGGGTTAGCCCTGGGGCCAACGTCCTGACTTTC
CASSRGTGVSPGANVLTF
>TRBV11-2|TRBJ2-2|.|.
TGTGCCAGCAGCTTAGGTCCGCGGGGCTGGAACACCGGGGAGCTGTTTTTT
CASSLGPRGWNTGELFF
>TRBV27|TRBJ2-7|.|TRBD1
TGTGCCAGCGGCTGGACAGGGCCTGTTTTC
CASGWTGPVF
>TRBV5-1|TRBJ2-5|.|.
TGCGCCAGCAGCTTGCTTTTGGAGACCCAGTACTTC
CASSLLLETQYF
>TRBV7-3|TRBJ1-1|.|TRBD1
TGTGCCAGCAGCTTGACAGGGGGGAACACTGAAGCTTTCTTT
CASSLTGGNTEAFF
>TRBV7-7|TRBJ2-2|.|TRBD1
TGTGCCAGCAGCGCCGGGACAGGGAGAACCGGGGAGCTGTTTTTT
CASSAGTGRTGELFF
>TRBV9|TRBJ1-5|.|.
TGTGCCAGCAGCGCGTCCGGGACCTTAGGGCCCCAGCATTTT
CASSASGTLGPQHF
>TRBV9|TRBJ2-1|.|.
TGTGCCAGCAGCGATAAGGGTTCCTACAATGAGCAGTTCTTC
CASSDKGSYNEQFF
>TRBV5-1|TRBJ1-2|.|.
TGCGCCAGCAGCTTTCAAGGACTGACCTATGGCTACACCTTC
CASSFQGLTYGYTF
>TRBV30|TRBJ2-3|.|.
TGTGCCTGGACCCAACCGGGACACCACCTCACAGATACGCAGTATTTT
CAWTQPGHHLTDTQYF
>TRBV7-8|TRBJ2-1|.|.
TGTGCGCCCCCCAGATGGCAGTTCTTC
CAPPRWQFF
>TRBV7-3|TRBJ2-2|.|.
TGTGCCAGCAGCCCTCAGACCCGCCGACTAGGAGGGGAGCTGTTTTTT
CASSPQTRRLGGELFF
>TRBV5-4|TRBJ1-1|.|.
TGTGCCAGCAGCTTGGCCAAGCAGTTTAACACTGAAGCTTTCTTT
CASSLAKQFNTEAFF
>TRBV6-1|TRBJ1-4|.|.
TGTGCCTCCGGCGGGGGGCCGGGGGAAAAACTGTTTTTT
CASGGGPGEKLFF
>TRBV27|TRBJ2-7|.|.
TGTGCCAGCACCAGAGGGCCACACCCTCGAAACGAGCAGTACTTC
CASTRGPHPRNEQYF
>TRBV5-8|TRBJ2-7|.|TRBD2
TGTGCCAGCAGCCCCTGGGTAGCGGGGACGGGAGAGCAGTACTTC
CASSPWVAGTGEQYF
>TRBV28|TRBJ2-7|once|.
TGTGCCAGCAGTTTTATAGGACCGGCTTCCTACGAGCAGTACTTC
CASSFIGPASYEQYF
>TRBV20-1|TRBJ2-1|.|.
TGCAGTGCTAGAGGAGGGTCTGAGCAGTTCTTC
CSARGGSEQFF
>TRBV5-6|TRBJ1-5|.|.
TGTGCCAGCAGCTTCTATTACCCCGGGAGCAATCAGCCCCAGCATTTT
CASSFYYPGSNQPQHF
>TRBV9|TRBJ1-3|.|.
TGTGCCAGCAGCCCTTCTGGAAACACCATATATTTT
CASSPSGNTIYF
>TRBV28|TRBJ2-7|.|.
TGTGCCAGCAGGAGGGCCCCTGGCTACGAGCAGTACTTC
CASRRAPGYEQYF
>TRBV30|TRBJ2-7|.|TRBD1
TGTGCCTGGACTCTGGACAGGGCCGGCGAGCAGTACTTC
CAWTLDRAGEQYF
>TRBV6-6|TRBJ2-7|.|.
.
CASSTSEGRTYEQYF
>TRBV25-1|TRBJ1-1|.|.
TGTGCCAGCAGGGACAGTTCTGAAGCTTTCTTT
CASRDSSEAFF
>TRBV5-6|TRBJ1-5|.|.
TGTGCCAGCAGCCCGCGTGGAGGGAACAATCAGCCCCAGCATTTT
CASSPRGGNNQPQHF
>TRBV19|TRBJ2-5|.|TRBD1
TGTGCCAGTAGTAGACAGGGTGAGACCCAGTACTTC
CASSRQGETQYF
>TRBV10-1|TRBJ1-1|.|.
TGCGCCAGCAGTGAGTGCCCAGGGCTAGGAACTGAAGCTTTCTTT
CASSECPGLGTEAFF
>TRBV9|TRBJ2-7|once|.
TGTGCCAGCAGCATATCCCGGGACGCCAGAACCTACGAGCAGTACTTC
CASSISRDARTYEQYF
>TRBV6-5|TRBJ1-2|.|TRBD1
TGTGCCAGCAGTAGGAGACAGGGGACGCATGGCTACACCTTC
CASSRRQGTHGYTF
>TRBV6-5|TRBJ2-7|.|.
TGTGCCAGCACCGCGCAGGGAGTGGGGGGTACGAAGTACTTC
CASTAQGVGGTKYF
>TRBV10-3|TRBJ2-1|.|.
TGTGCCATCAGAGCCACCACCCAACAAGGAACTTACAATGAGCAGTTCTTC
CAIRATTQQGTYNEQFF